This TCR beta chain originates from a study of OX40 agonist ivuxolimab in advanced cancers. At the level of the study: The treatment was a fully human IgG2 OX40 agonist, ivuxolimab. Partial responses, seen in three patients, involved one hepatocellular carcinoma and two cutaneous melanomas. Findings and caveats of the study: At 0.1 to 3.0 mg/kg and by week 6, clonal expansion occurred in CD4+ and CD8+ blood T cells.

Profiled with immunoSEQ multiplex PCR; TCRdb holds only in-frame clones, not every one. This table holds around 41,000 clones, 70% to 90% found once. V was cut by 5 bases and J by 2 bases, with 10 bases left in between. This CDR3 is 13 amino acids long. Germline lookup yields CDR1 MNHEY and CDR2 SMNVEV (reference sequence). To note about this clone: Its antigen is as yet unknown.

Sequences were derived from CD4+ or CD8+ T cells sorted from blood, sampled in a trial of the OX40 agonist ivuxolimab. The sequence derives from an adult with an advanced solid tumor such as melanoma, head and neck, liver or kidney cancer. The chain couples TRBV27 to TRBJ2-7; maybe TRBD1 (6 bases). Here the CDR3 DNA reads TGTGCCAGCAGTGGGACACCCGCCTACGAGCAGTACTTC. It translates to CASSGTPAYEQYF.